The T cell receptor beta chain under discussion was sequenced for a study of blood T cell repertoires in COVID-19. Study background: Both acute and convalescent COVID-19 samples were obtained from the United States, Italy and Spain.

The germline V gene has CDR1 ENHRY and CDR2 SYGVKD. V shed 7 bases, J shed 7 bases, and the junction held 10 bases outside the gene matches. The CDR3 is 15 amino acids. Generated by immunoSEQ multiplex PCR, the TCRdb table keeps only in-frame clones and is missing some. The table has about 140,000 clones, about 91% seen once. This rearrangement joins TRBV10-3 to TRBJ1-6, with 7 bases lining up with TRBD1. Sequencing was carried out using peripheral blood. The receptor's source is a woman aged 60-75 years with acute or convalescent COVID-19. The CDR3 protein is CAITPSGQTNSPLHF. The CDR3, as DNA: TGTGCCATCACCCCTTCGGGACAGACGAATTCACCCCTCCACTTT.